One T cell receptor (beta chain) is described in this entry. Its cognate antigen is unknown. Time point defined: patch test 3, about 24 weeks after DPC sensitization. Treatment here: therapeutic diphenylcyclopropenone sensitization with weekly scalp DPC. It was the library that attached unique molecular identifiers to individual cDNA molecules. The authors' processing: Sample TCR counts, which ranged from roughly 23,224 to 750,000, had a median of approximately 96,000. TCRdb called the RACE reads again in MiXCR, with one record for every CDR3 protein. The V and J calls here are based on TCRdb, not the publication. The repertoire holds 190,000 or so distinct CDR3 sequences, with about 25% as singletons. The sample is drawn from a study of human T cells and chemical hapten exposure. Findings and caveats of the study: Expanded TCRs created a significantly greater count of big CDR3 similarity clusters than controls did. The presence of alopecia in the donors means their immune response may differ from healthy people's.

There are 12 residues in the CDR3. V gave up 5 bases and J gave up 6 bases, with 10 bases separating them. Germline lookup yields CDR1 MNHEY and CDR2 SVGAGI. The receptor comes from a woman in her 40s with alopecia areata. Some clones in this sample may be carry-over from other donors' samples. The input for sequencing was whole blood, taken in connection with sensitization to the hapten diphenylcyclopropenone (DPC). This chain links TRBV6-5 with TRBJ1-1; no definite D call. CDR3 bases: TGTGCCAGCAGTGCCGGGAGGGCTGAAGCTTTCTTT. Encoded protein: CASSAGRAEAFF.